The 25 T cell receptor beta chains below come from one sample, sequenced in a study of OX40 agonist ivuxolimab in advanced cancers. The library was made by the immunoSEQ multiplex PCR assay. The table was pulled from immuneACCESS by TCRdb, which kept in-frame rearrangements only. Such tables lose some clones; where checked, under half of the loss comes from unresolved V genes, and the rest has no known cause. The sample table contains tens of thousands of clones; only one count was recorded for 90% to 95% of them. Together, the top ten hold around 19% of the sample. The sequenced sample was CD4+ or CD8+ T cells sorted from blood, obtained in a trial of the OX40 agonist ivuxolimab. The source is an adult with an advanced solid tumor such as melanoma, head and neck, liver or kidney cancer.

V gene TRBV11-2 combines with J gene TRBJ2-7; 8 nucleotides line up with TRBD1. Germline V lookup: CDR1 SGHAT, CDR2 FQNNGV. The CDR3 has 15 amino acids. V lost 1 base, J lost 2 bases, and 4 bases stayed unmatched. This CDR3 is CASSLGTGLTYEQYF. In nucleotides, the CDR3 is TGTGCCAGCAGCTTAGGGACAGGGCTTACCTACGAGCAGTACTTC.

This rearrangement joins TRBV9 to TRBJ1-1; maybe TRBD1 (5 bases). Germline V lookup: CDR1 SGDLS, CDR2 YYNGEE. CDR3 length: 15 residues. V shed 3 bases and J shed 0 bases, with 12 bases lying between them. CDR3 nucleotides: TGTGCCAGCAGCGCCACCGGGGCCCTGAACACTGAAGCTTTCTTT. Translated: CASSATGALNTEAFF.

The J gene is TRBJ2-1, the V gene TRBV7-6, with unresolved D. V lost 3 bases and J lost 9, with 9 bases in between. The CDR3 is made up of 12 amino acids. Looked up from germline, CDR1 is SGHVS and CDR2 is FNYEAQ. CDR3 DNA sequence: TGTGCCAGCAGCTTTGGGCAGCTTGAGCAGTTCTTC. It specifies CASSFGQLEQFF.

The chain couples TRBV5-5 to TRBJ1-2; weak D call: TRBD1 (6 bases). The CDR3 consists of 13 residues. The germline V and J ends were trimmed by 0 bases and 4 bases, with 7 bases remaining between them. The germline CDR1 and CDR2 sequences are SGHKS and YYEKEE (reference sequence). The CDR3 sequence: CASSLDRVYGYTF. The CDR3 DNA sequence: TGTGCCAGCAGCTTGGACAGGGTCTATGGCTACACCTTC.

The rearrangement joins TRBV2 to TRBJ2-6, with D maybe TRBD2 (6 bases). CDR3 length: 16 residues. The V and J ends lost 7 bases and 0 bases respectively, with 13 bases between them. The germline CDR1 and CDR2 sequences are SNHLY and FYNNEI. CDR3 protein: CASTGTDYSGANVLTF. DNA for the CDR3: TGTGCCAGCACCGGGACGGACTACTCTGGGGCCAACGTCCTGACTTTC.

The chain uses TRBV13 and TRBJ2-3, with TRBD2 identical over 9 bases. Germline assignment: CDR1 PRHDT and CDR2 FYEKMQ (reference sequence). CDR3 length: 16 residues. With V trimmed by 5 bases and J by 0 bases, 6 bases remained unmatched. CDR3 region: CASSHPGTSSTDTQYF. CDR3 bases: TGTGCCAGCAGCCACCCCGGGACTAGCAGCACAGATACGCAGTATTTT.

The chain employs TRBV7-2 and TRBJ2-2, with a tentative D call TRBD2 (5 bases). Germline V gene sequence: CDR1 SGHTA, CDR2 FQGNSA. The V gene lost 8 bases and the J gene lost 5 bases, with 15 bases spanning the gap. The CDR3 is 14 residues long. CDR3: CASGLRSGTGELFF. As DNA, the CDR3 is TGTGCCAGCGGTTTAAGGTCGGGGACCGGGGAGCTGTTTTTT.

The genes are TRBV9 and TRBJ1-2; the D is unclear. Trimming pared 4 bases from V and 8 bases from J, leaving 12 bases between. The CDR3 covers 12 residues. CDR1 and CDR2 from the germline V gene are SGDLS and YYNGEE. CDR3: CASSRLGEGYTF. The DNA for the CDR3 is TGTGCCAGCAGCCGACTTGGGGAGGGCTACACCTTC.

The chain has TRBV27 and TRBJ2-2; no firm D call. From germline, CDR1 is MNHEY and CDR2 SMNVEV (reference sequence). There are 12 residues in the CDR3. V shed 5 bases and J shed 3 bases, with 4 bases lying between them. The CDR3, as DNA: TGTGCCAGCAGTCAATACACCGGGGAGCTGTTTTTT. Its protein is CASSQYTGELFF.

The gene calls are TRBV4-1 and TRBJ1-2, with 7 bases lining up with TRBD1. V lost 2 bases to trimming and J lost 6 bases; unmatched junction nucleotides: 6. Germline values: CDR1 MGHRA, CDR2 YSYEKL. The CDR3 has 14 residues. The CDR3 DNA reads as TGCGCCAGCAGCCAATTCGACAGGGAAAATGGCTACACCTTC. Amino acid sequence: CASSQFDRENGYTF.

The chain couples TRBV6-1 to TRBJ2-2, with 8 bases matching TRBD1. The ends lost 7 bases at V and 4 bases at J; junction bases unmatched: 5. The CDR3 sequence is 14 residues long. The germline V gene encodes CDR1 MNHNS and CDR2 SASEGT. CDR3 in amino acids: CASTRDRFTGELFF. The CDR3 DNA is TGTGCCAGCACCAGGGACAGGTTCACCGGGGAGCTGTTTTTT.

DNA of the CDR3: TGTGCCAGCAGCCCGGGACTAGCGAGGGAGCAGTACTTC. It is translated as CASSPGLAREQYF. The gene calls are TRBV5-8 and TRBJ2-7, with 10 positions matching TRBD2. Germline CDR1 is SGHTS and CDR2 is YDEGEE. CDR3 length: 13 residues. V lost 4 bases, J lost 7 bases, and 5 bases stayed unmatched.

V is TRBV5-3 and J is TRBJ2-7, with a weak D call TRBD1 (5 bases). TRBV5-3 is sorted into the ORF group, with uncertain function. V was cut by 8 bases and J by 3 bases, with 15 bases left in between. The CDR3 is 13 amino acids. The CDR3 is CASSPTGYYEQYF. CDR3 nucleotide sequence: TGTGCCAGCAGCCCCACAGGATACTACGAGCAGTACTTC.

The chain links TRBV6-5 to TRBJ2-4; possibly TRBD1 for D (5 bases). The length of the CDR3 is 13 residues. V was shortened by 4 bases and J by 6 bases, with 10 bases between the two germline ends. The germline V gene has CDR1 MNHEY and CDR2 SVGAGI. The CDR3 coding sequence is TGTGCCAGCAGTTTAGGGGTGGGAAACATTCAGTACTTC. It translates to CASSLGVGNIQYF.

The chain links TRBV20-1 to TRBJ2-1, with D possibly being TRBD1 (6 bases). CDR3 length: 11 amino acids. Looked up from germline, CDR1 is DFQATT and CDR2 is SNEGSKA (reference sequence). The chain's CDR3 is CSVRGYNEQFF. The CDR3 DNA follows: TGCAGCGTCAGGGGCTACAATGAGCAGTTCTTC.

The chain couples TRBV15 to TRBJ2-5, with 9 bases identical to TRBD2. CDR1 is LNHNV, CDR2 YYDKDF, per germline (reference sequence). V was clipped by 5 bases and J by 4 bases; unmatched bases: 8. The CDR3 totals 15 residues. The CDR3 spells CATSGLSGGGETQYF. CDR3 sequence (DNA): TGTGCCACCAGCGGCCTTAGCGGGGGAGGAGAGACCCAGTACTTC.

The CDR3 reads CASSSFGTGNTDTQYF. The CDR3 region has the DNA TGCGCCAGCAGCTCGTTCGGGACAGGGAACACAGATACGCAGTATTTT. The chain recombines TRBV5-1 with TRBJ2-3; 9 positions match TRBD1. CDR1 SGHRS and CDR2 YFSETQ come from the germline V gene. V shed 3 bases, J shed 2 bases, and the junction held 7 bases outside the gene matches. The CDR3 sequence is 16 residues long.

The V and J genes are TRBV7-3 and TRBJ2-5; 14 positions agree with TRBD2. The CDR3 length is 14 residues. The V gene end was trimmed by 5 bases and the J gene end by 7 bases; junction bases not matched to a gene: 3. Germline V gene lookup returns CDR1 SGHTA and CDR2 FQGTGA. The CDR3 DNA follows: TGTGCCAGCAGCCCCGGGACTAGCGGGGGGACCCAGTACTTC. Protein: CASSPGTSGGTQYF. The variable domain in full, with the rest retrieved from reference TRBV7-3 and TRBJ2-5, is GAGVSQTPSNKVTEKGKYVELRCDPISGHTALYWYRQSLGQGPEFLIYFQGTGAADDSGLPNDRFFAVRPEGSVSTLKIQRTERGDSAVYLCASSPGTSGGTQYFGPGTRLLVL.

V gene TRBV11-2 combines with J gene TRBJ2-3; D gene uncertain. The CDR3 has 15 residues. Germline CDR1 is SGHAT and CDR2 is FQNNGV. Trimming left V 5 bases short and J 1 base short, with 13 bases between. The DNA for the CDR3 is TGTGCCAGCAGCCTTCTGCGCGGAGGCACAGATACGCAGTATTTT. This encodes CASSLLRGGTDTQYF.

The chain has TRBV5-4 and TRBJ2-3; D ambiguous. The V end was cut by 4 bases, the J end by 4 bases, with 7 bases between. CDR3 size: 12 residues. Germline assignment: CDR1 SGHNT and CDR2 YYREEE (reference sequence). CDR3 residues: CASSGWSDTQYF. The CDR3 DNA reads TGTGCCAGCAGCGGATGGTCAGATACGCAGTATTTT.

The chain recombines TRBV18 with TRBJ1-2; a possible D gene is TRBD1 (5 bases). The V end lost 9 bases, the J end lost 0 bases, and 17 bases lay between the germline ends. The CDR3 is 15 residues long. The germline gives CDR1 KGHSH, CDR2 LQKENI. CDR3 amino acids: CASCRDPGPNYGYTF. CDR3 nucleotide sequence: TGTGCCAGTTGCCGGGACCCGGGGCCTAACTATGGCTACACCTTC.

This rearrangement joins TRBV4-1 to TRBJ1-4; D unresolved. The CDR3 runs 15 residues. V lost 0 bases to trimming and J lost 8 bases, with 13 bases between them. Germline assignment: CDR1 MGHRA and CDR2 YSYEKL. The CDR3 sequence: CASSQEDGFVEKLFF. Here the CDR3 DNA reads TGCGCCAGCAGCCAAGAAGACGGGTTTGTGGAAAAACTGTTTTTT.

The CDR3 coding sequence is TGTGCCAGCAGTTTACGGACTAGCGGGGGCACAGATACGCAGTATTTT. Its translation is CASSLRTSGGTDTQYF. The rearrangement uses TRBV28 and TRBJ2-3; 12 bases map to TRBD2. J was trimmed by 1 base and V by 2 bases; bases with no gene match: 1. The CDR3 is 16 residues long. Germline assignment: CDR1 MDHEN and CDR2 SYDVKM.

The J gene is TRBJ1-2, the V gene TRBV19; TRBD1 agrees at 7 bases. Germline V gene data show CDR1 as LNHDA and CDR2 as SQIVND (reference sequence). The CDR3 length is 13 residues. V was clipped by 5 bases and J by 5 bases; unmatched bases: 5. CDR3 amino acids: CASSFGQAYGYTF. Here the CDR3 DNA reads TGTGCCAGTAGTTTCGGACAGGCGTATGGCTACACCTTC.

The chain combines TRBV5-5 with TRBJ2-2, with 8 bases lining up with TRBD1. Germline loops: CDR1 SGHKS, CDR2 YYEKEE (reference sequence). V was clipped by 7 bases and J by 3 bases; unmatched bases: 5. The CDR3 is 14 residues long. CDR3 loop: CASLGQVYTGELFF. The DNA for the CDR3 is TGTGCCAGCTTGGGACAGGTTTACACCGGGGAGCTGTTTTTT.